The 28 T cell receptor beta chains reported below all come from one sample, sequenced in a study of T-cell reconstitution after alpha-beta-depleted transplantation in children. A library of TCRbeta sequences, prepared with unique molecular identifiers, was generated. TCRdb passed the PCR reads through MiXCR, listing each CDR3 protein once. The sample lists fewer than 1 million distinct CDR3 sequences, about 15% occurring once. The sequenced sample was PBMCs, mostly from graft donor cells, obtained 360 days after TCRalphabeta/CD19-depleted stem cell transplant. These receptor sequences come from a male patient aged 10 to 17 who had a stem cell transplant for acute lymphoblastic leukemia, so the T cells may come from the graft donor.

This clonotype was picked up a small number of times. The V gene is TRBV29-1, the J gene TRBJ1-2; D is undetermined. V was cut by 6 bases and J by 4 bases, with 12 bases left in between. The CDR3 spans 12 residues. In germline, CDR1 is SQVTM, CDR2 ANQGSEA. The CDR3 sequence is CSVRDGSYGYTF. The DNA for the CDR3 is TGCAGCGTACGCGACGGGAGCTATGGCTACACCTTC.

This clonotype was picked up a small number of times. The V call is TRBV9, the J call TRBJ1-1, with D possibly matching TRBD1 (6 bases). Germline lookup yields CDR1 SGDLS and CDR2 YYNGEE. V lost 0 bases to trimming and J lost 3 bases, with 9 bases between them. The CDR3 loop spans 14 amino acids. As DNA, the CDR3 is TGTGCCAGCAGCGTAGAGTACAGGGACACTGAAGCTTTCTTT. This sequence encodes CASSVEYRDTEAFF.

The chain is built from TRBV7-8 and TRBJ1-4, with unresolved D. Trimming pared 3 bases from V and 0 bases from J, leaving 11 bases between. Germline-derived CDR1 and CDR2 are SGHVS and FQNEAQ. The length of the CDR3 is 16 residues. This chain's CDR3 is CASSLKRIATNEKLFF. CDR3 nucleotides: TGTGCCAGCAGCTTGAAACGGATTGCAACTAATGAAAAACTGTTTTTT. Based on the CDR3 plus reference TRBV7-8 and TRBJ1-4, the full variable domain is GAGVSQSPRYKVAKRGQDVALRCDPISGHVSLFWYQQALGQGPEFLTYFQNEAQLDKSGLPSDRFFAERPEGSVSTLKIQRTQQEDSAVYLCASSLKRIATNEKLFFGSGTQLSVL.

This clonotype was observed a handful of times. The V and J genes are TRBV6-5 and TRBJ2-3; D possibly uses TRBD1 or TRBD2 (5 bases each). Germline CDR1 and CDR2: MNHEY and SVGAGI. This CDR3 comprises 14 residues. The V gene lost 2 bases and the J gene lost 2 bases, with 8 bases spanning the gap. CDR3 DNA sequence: TGTGCCAGCAGTTACGGGACCCTCACAGATACGCAGTATTTT. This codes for CASSYGTLTDTQYF.

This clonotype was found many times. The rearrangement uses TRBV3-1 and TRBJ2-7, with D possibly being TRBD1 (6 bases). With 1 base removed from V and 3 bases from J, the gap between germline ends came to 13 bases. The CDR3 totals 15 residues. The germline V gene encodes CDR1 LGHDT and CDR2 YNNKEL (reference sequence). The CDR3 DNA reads TGTGCCAGCAGCCAAGGCAGGGGACCTTTCTACGAGCAGTACTTC. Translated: CASSQGRGPFYEQYF.

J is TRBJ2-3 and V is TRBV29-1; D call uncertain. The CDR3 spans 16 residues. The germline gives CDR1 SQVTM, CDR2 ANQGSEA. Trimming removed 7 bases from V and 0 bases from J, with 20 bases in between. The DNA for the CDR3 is TGCAGCGCGGGTCCTCTTGTGGATTGGAGCACAGATACGCAGTATTTT. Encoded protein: CSAGPLVDWSTDTQYF.

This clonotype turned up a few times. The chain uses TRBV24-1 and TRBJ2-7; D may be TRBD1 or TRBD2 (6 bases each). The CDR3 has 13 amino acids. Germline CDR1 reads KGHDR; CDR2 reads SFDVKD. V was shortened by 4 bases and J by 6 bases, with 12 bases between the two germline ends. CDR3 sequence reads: CATSDHEGGEQYF. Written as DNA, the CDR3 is TGTGCCACCAGTGACCATGAGGGGGGCGAGCAGTACTTC.

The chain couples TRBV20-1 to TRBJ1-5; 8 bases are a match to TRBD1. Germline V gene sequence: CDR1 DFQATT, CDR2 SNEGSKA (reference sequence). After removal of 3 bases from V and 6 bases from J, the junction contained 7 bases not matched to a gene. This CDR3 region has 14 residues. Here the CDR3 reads CSARKQGGGQPQHF. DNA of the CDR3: TGCAGTGCTAGGAAACAGGGGGGGGGTCAGCCCCAGCATTTT.

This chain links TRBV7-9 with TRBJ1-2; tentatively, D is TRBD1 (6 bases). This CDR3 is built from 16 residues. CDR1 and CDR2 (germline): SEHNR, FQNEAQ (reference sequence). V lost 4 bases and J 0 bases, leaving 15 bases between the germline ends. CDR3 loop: CASSSLGGGSNYGYTF. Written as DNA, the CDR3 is TGTGCCAGCAGCTCTCTCGGAGGGGGATCTAACTATGGCTACACCTTC. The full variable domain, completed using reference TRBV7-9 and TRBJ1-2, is DTGVSQNPRHKITKRGQNVTFRCDPISEHNRLYWYRQTLGQGPEFLTYFQNEAQLEKSRLLSDRFSAERPKGSFSTLEIQRTEQGDSAMYLCASSSLGGGSNYGYTFGSGTRLTVV.

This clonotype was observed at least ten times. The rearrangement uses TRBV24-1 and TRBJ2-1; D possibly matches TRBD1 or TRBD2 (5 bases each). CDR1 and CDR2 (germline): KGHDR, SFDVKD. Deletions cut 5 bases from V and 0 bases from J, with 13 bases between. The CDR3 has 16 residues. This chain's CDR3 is CATSGLGASSYNEQFF. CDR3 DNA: TGTGCCACCAGTGGCCTCGGGGCGAGCTCCTACAATGAGCAGTTCTTC.

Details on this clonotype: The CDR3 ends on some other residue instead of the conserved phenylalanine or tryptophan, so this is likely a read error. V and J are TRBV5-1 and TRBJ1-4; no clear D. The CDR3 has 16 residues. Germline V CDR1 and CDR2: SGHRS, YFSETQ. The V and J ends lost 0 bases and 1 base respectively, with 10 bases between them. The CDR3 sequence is CASSLEPSQTNEKLFS. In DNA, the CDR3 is TGCGCCAGCAGCTTGGAGCCGTCCCAAACTAATGAAAAACTGTTTTCT.

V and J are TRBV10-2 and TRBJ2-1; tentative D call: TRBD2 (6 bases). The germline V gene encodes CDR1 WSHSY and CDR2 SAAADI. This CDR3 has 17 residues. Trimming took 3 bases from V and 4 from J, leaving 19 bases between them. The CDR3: CASSDSVAGMTYNEQFF. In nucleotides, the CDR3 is TGCGCCAGCAGTGACAGTGTGGCGGGGATGACGTACAATGAGCAGTTCTTC.

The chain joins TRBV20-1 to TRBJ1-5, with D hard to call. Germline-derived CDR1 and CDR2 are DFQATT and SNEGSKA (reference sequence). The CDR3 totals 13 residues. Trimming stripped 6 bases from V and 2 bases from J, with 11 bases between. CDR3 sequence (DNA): TGCAGTGCCCCCGACACCCGCAATCAGCCCCAGCATTTT. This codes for CSAPDTRNQPQHF.

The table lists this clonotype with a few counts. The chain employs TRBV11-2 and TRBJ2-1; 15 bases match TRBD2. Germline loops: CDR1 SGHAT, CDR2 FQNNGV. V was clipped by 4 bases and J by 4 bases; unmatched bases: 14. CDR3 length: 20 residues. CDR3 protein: CASSSITGLAGGSRYNEQFF. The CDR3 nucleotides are TGTGCCAGCAGCTCAATTACGGGACTAGCGGGAGGATCGAGGTACAATGAGCAGTTCTTC.

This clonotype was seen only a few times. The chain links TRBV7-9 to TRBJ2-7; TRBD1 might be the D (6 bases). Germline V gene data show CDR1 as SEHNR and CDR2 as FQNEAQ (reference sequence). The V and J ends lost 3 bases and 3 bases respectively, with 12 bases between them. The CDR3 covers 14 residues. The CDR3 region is CASSFTGRGYEQYF. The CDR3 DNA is TGTGCCAGCAGCTTCACGGGCAGGGGCTACGAGCAGTACTTC.

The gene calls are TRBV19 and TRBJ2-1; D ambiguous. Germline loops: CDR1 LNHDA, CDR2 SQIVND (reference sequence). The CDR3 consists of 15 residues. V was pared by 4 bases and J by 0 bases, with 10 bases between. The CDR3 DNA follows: TGTGCCAGTAGTAAAGGCGCTTACTCCTACAATGAGCAGTTCTTC. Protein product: CASSKGAYSYNEQFF.

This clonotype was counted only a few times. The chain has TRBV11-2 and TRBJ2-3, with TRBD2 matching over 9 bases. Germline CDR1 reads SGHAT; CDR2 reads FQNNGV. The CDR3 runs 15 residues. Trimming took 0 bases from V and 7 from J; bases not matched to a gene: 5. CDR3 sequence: CASSLEASGTNTQYF. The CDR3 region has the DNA TGTGCCAGCAGCTTAGAGGCTAGCGGGACGAATACGCAGTATTTT.

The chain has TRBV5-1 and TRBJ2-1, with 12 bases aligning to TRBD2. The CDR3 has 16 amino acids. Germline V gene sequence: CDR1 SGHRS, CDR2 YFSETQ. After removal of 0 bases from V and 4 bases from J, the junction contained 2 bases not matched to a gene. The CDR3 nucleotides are TGCGCCAGCAGCTTGGGGACTAGCGGGGTTTACAATGAGCAGTTCTTC. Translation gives CASSLGTSGVYNEQFF.

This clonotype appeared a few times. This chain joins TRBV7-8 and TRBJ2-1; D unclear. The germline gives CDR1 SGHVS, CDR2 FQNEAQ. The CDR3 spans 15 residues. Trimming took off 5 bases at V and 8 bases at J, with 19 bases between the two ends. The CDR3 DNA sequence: TGTGCCAGCAGCCCATTCCCCCCTAAACCTCATGAGCAGTTCTTC. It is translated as CASSPFPPKPHEQFF.

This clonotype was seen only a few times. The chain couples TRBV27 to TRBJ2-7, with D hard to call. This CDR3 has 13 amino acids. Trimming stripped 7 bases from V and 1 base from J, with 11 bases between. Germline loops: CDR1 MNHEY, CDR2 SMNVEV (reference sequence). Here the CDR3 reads CASTTGLSYEQYF. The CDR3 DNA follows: TGTGCCAGCACCACCGGGTTATCCTACGAGCAGTACTTC.

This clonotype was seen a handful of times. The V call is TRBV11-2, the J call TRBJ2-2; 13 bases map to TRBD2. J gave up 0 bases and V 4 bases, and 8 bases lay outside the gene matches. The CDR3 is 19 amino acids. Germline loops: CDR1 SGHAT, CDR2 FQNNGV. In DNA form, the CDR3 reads TGTGCCAGCAGCTCCTCCGGACTAGCGGGGGCTTCGAACACCGGGGAGCTGTTTTTT. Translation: CASSSSGLAGASNTGELFF.

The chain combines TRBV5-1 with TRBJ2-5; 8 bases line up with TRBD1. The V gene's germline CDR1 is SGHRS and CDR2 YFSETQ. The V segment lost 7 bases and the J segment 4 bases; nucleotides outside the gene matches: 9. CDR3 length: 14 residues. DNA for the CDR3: TGCGCCAGCCAAAGCAGGGGGCAGCCAGAGACCCAGTACTTC. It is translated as CASQSRGQPETQYF.

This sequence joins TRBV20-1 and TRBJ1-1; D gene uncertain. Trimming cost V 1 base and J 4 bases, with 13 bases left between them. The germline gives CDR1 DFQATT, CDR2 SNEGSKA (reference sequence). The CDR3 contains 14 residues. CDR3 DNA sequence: TGCAGTGCTAGAGTACGGGCCTGGGCCACTGAAGCTTTCTTT. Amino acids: CSARVRAWATEAFF.

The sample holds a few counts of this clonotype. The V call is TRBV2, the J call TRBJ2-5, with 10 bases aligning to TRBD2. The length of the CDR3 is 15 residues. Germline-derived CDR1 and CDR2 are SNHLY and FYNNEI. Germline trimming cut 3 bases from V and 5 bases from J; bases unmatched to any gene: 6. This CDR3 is CASSEVLAGEETQYF. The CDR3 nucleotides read TGTGCCAGCAGTGAGGTCCTAGCGGGAGAGGAGACCCAGTACTTC.

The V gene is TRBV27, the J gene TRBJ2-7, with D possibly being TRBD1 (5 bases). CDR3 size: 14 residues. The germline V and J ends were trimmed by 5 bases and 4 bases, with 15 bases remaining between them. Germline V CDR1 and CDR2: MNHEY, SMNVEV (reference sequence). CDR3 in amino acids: CASSALGAVYEQYF. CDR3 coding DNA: TGTGCCAGCAGTGCCCTTGGGGCCGTATACGAGCAGTACTTC.

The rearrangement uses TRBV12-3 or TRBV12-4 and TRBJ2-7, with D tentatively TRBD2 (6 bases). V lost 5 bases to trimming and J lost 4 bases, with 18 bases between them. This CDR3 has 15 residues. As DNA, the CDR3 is TGTGCCAGCAGTCCTCCCGGGACTTCGAAGTACGAGCAGTACTTC. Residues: CASSPPGTSKYEQYF.

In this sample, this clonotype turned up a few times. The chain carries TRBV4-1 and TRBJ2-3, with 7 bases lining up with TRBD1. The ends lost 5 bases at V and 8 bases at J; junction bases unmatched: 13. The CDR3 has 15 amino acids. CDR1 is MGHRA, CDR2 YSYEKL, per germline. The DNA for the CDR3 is TGCGCCAGCAGCGTGGGACAGCTCTACAGGGGTACGCAGTATTTT. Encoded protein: CASSVGQLYRGTQYF.

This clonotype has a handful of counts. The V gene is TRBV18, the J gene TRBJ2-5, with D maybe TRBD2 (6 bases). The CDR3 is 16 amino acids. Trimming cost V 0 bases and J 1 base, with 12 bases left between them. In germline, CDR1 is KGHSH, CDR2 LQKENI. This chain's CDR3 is CASSPPEVAAQETQYF. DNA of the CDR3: TGTGCCAGCTCACCACCGGAAGTAGCGGCCCAAGAGACCCAGTACTTC.